The entry below describes one T cell receptor beta chain. The CDR3 extends over 12 amino acids. V was pared by 11 bases and J by 8 bases, with 15 bases between. Germline lookup yields CDR1 SGHVS and CDR2 FQNEAQ. The data stem from a study of blood T cell repertoires in COVID-19. Across the whole study: Material from acute and convalescent COVID-19 was sourced from the United States, Italy and Spain.

In the source study's methods: Amplification of reference gene primers was used by the study to estimate nucleated cell counts. Clones were sequenced by immunoSEQ multiplex PCR, and TCRdb holds only the in-frame ones, with some missing. The V and J calls and clone size are taken from that table; D and trimming were inferred from the DNA. The sample contains approximately 49,000 clones, roughly four fifths of which appear only once. The material sequenced was peripheral blood. This receptor was obtained from a human donor with acute or convalescent COVID-19. The donor label of this sample is uncertain. The rearrangement uses TRBV7-8 and TRBJ2-2; possible D gene TRBD1, 6 bases. The CDR3 reads CAWGPERGELFF. The CDR3 DNA reads as TGTGCCTGGGGGCCCGAGAGAGGGGAGCTGTTTTTT.